This T cell receptor (beta chain) was captured in a study of cytomegalovirus exposure and HLA in healthy donors. Notes on the study in general: Donors belonging to an Asian-associated ancestry cluster reportedly showed fewer N-insertions in productive TCRs than the roughly 670-donor mean, according to what a later analysis found.

Primers included in the PCR were 60 Vbeta and 13 Jbeta primers. Method: immunoSEQ multiplex PCR; TCRdb's copy keeps in-frame clones and lacks some. The table has around 100,000 clones, about two thirds seen once; the top ten hold roughly 8.7%. With 4 bases clipped from V and 5 bases from J, the junction kept 5 bases outside the gene matches. Germline-derived CDR1 and CDR2 are MNHEY and SVGAGI. This CDR3 has 14 amino acids. Notes on this clone: Its specificity is unknown.

The chain uses TRBV6-5 and TRBJ2-5; 9 nucleotides line up with TRBD2. The sequence came from a man under 40 in good health and CMV-seropositive. Input material: PBMCs. CDR3 sequence reads: CASSSAGGTETQYF. CDR3 DNA: TGTGCCAGCAGTTCGGCGGGGGGGACGGAGACCCAGTACTTC.